This T cell receptor beta chain stems from a study of tumor-infiltrating lymphocytes in primary liver carcinoma. Whole-study results and caveats: A significantly higher top-250-clone fraction was recorded for tumors than for blood (p = 0.039).

This clonotype was detected ten times or more. Its antigen is currently unknown. This CDR3 contains 15 residues. The germline V and J ends were trimmed by 3 bases and 6 bases, with 14 bases remaining between them. From germline, CDR1 is MGHRA and CDR2 YSYEKL. TCR beta cDNA came from about 450 ng total RNA, primed with a constant-region primer. Three-round nested multiplex PCR performed with slightly modified ARM-PCR produced the TCR beta libraries. Investigators reported that the first two PCR rounds, at 10 cycles each, used TRBV1-TRBV30 forward primers with a C-beta reverse primer. MiXCR, applied by TCRdb to the multiplex PCR reads, yields one record per CDR3 protein. The sample holds around 120,000 distinct CDR3 sequences; roughly three fifths are singletons and the top ten take 7% to 10%. The source material, 20-30 mg of unsorted bulk tissue, was used to co-extract RNA and DNA. Patients carried chronic HBV infection without prior treatment.

The chain employs TRBV4-1 and TRBJ2-2; D may be TRBD1 or TRBD2 (5 bases each). The sample was liver tumor tissue from sampling region 1. The sample's subset: tumor region T1, superior pole. The TCR comes from a woman aged 55 to 70 with primary liver carcinoma and hepatitis B virus infection. This CDR3 is CASSHLPGTPGELFF. CDR3 in DNA: TGCGCCAGCAGCCACCTCCCCGGGACCCCCGGGGAGCTGTTTTTT.